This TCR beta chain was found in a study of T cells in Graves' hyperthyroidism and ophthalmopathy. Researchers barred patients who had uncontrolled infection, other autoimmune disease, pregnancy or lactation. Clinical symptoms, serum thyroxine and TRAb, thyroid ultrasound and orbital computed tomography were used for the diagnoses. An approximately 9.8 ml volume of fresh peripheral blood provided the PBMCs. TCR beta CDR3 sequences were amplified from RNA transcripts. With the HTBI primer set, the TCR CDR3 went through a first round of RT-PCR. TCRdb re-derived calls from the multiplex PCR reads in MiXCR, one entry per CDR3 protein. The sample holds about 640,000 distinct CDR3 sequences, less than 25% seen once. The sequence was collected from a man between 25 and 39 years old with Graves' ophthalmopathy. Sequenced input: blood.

Here the CDR3 reads CASSLTGTGQETQYF. The DNA of the CDR3 is TGTGCCAGCAGCCTGACTGGGACAGGTCAAGAGACCCAGTACTTC. This chain connects TRBV6-1 to TRBJ2-5; 8 bases match TRBD1. Trimming cost V 6 bases and J 2 bases; bases outside gene matches: 8. The CDR3 runs 15 residues. Germline-derived CDR1 and CDR2 are MNHNS and SASEGT.